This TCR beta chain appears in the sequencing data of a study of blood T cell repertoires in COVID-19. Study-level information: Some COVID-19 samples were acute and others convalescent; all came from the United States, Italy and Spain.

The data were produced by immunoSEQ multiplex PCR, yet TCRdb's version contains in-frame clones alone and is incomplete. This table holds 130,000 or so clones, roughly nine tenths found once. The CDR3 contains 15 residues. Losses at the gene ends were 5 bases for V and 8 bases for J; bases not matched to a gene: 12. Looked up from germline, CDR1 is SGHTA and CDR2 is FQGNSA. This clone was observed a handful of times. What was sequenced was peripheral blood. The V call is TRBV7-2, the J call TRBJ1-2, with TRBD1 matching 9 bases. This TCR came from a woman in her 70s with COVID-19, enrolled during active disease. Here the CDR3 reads CASSARRDRVGGYTF. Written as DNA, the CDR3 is TGTGCCAGCAGCGCCCGAAGGGACAGGGTTGGAGGCTACACCTTC.